Following are 22 T cell receptor beta chains from one sample sequenced in a study of identical twins. TCRdb fed the 5' RACE reads into MiXCR, producing one record per CDR3 protein. This sample carries fewer than 250,000 distinct CDR3 sequences, around 10% of them seen once, and the ten largest clones take 4.5% to 5.5%. The sequencing sample was made of memory (CD45RO+) T cells sorted from blood. Receptors originate from a young woman in good health.

At least ten counts were recorded for this clonotype. This sequence joins TRBV3-1 and TRBJ1-1; the D is unclear. V lost 0 bases, J lost 8 bases, and 13 bases lay in between. The CDR3 contains 14 residues. Germline assignment: CDR1 LGHDT and CDR2 YNNKEL (reference sequence). CDR3 DNA sequence: TGTGCCAGCAGCCAAGAAGGGAAGAGGGCCGAAGCTTTCTTT. This gives the protein CASSQEGKRAEAFF.

This clonotype has a handful of counts. The CDR3 region has the DNA TGCAGTGCTAGTTCGGGGGGGCTATGGGAGCAGTTCTTC. This codes for CSASSGGLWEQFF. The chain couples TRBV20-1 to TRBJ2-1; 8 bases fit TRBD2. V gave up 3 bases and J gave up 10 bases; unmatched junction bases: 8. The CDR3 spans 13 residues. Germline loops: CDR1 DFQATT, CDR2 SNEGSKA (reference sequence).

This clonotype has only a few counts. J is TRBJ2-1 and V is TRBV7-3; tentatively, D is TRBD2 (6 bases). The CDR3 is 16 amino acids. Germline loops: CDR1 SGHTA, CDR2 FQGTGA. V shed 2 bases and J shed 9 bases, with 20 bases lying between them. CDR3 coding DNA: TGTGCCAGCAGCTTAGGACGGGGGAGTCGGAATGGTGAGCAGTTCTTC. It yields the protein CASSLGRGSRNGEQFF.

This chain uses TRBV20-1 with TRBJ1-1, with D unclear. This CDR3 is built from 13 residues. CDR1 is DFQATT and CDR2 is SNEGSKA in the germline V gene (reference sequence). V gave up 6 bases and J gave up 5 bases, with 16 bases separating them. The CDR3 loop reads CSAAGRFRTEAFF. CDR3 nucleotide sequence: TGCAGTGCCGCCGGCAGGTTTCGAACTGAAGCTTTCTTT.

The rearrangement links TRBV5-1 to TRBJ1-1; TRBD1 aligns across 8 bases. This CDR3 spans 17 amino acids. CDR1 and CDR2 (germline): SGHRS, YFSETQ. J gave up 0 bases and V 7 bases, and 14 bases lay outside the gene matches. CDR3 in DNA: TGCGCCAGCCATGAACAGGGGGGACACTTCATGAACACTGAAGCTTTCTTT. It is translated as CASHEQGGHFMNTEAFF.

The rearrangement links TRBV14 to TRBJ2-6; D remains unclear. Germline-derived CDR1 and CDR2 are SGHDN and FVKESK. V dropped 1 base and J dropped 2 bases, with 9 bases sitting between them. The CDR3 extends over 16 amino acids. Here the CDR3 reads CASSQVSDAGANVLTF. As DNA, the CDR3 is TGTGCCAGCAGCCAAGTATCGGATGCTGGGGCCAACGTCCTGACTTTC.

CDR3 DNA: TGTGCCGTTCGGACAGGGGCCGACACTGAAGCTTTCTTT. Its translation: CAVRTGADTEAFF. This sequence joins TRBV10-3 and TRBJ1-1; 9 bases are a match to TRBD1. The V gene's germline CDR1 is ENHRY and CDR2 SYGVKD. V dropped 11 bases and J dropped 3; count of bases not matched to a gene: 7. The CDR3 length is 13 residues.

This clonotype was counted only a few times. This rearrangement joins TRBV27 to TRBJ2-4, with D tentatively TRBD1 or TRBD2 (5 bases each). This CDR3 contains 15 residues. CDR1 MNHEY and CDR2 SMNVEV come from the germline V gene (reference sequence). The V gene lost 5 bases and the J gene lost 1 base, with 12 bases spanning the gap. CDR3 protein: CASSSPEGAKNIQYF. DNA of the CDR3: TGTGCCAGCAGTAGCCCTGAGGGGGCCAAAAACATTCAGTACTTC.

A few counts support this clonotype. J is TRBJ2-1 and V is TRBV11-2; 8 bases match TRBD1. V shed 4 bases and J 7 bases; nucleotides not matched to a gene: 9. The CDR3 has 15 amino acids. CDR1 is SGHAT, CDR2 FQNNGV, per germline. CDR3 nucleotides: TGTGCCAGCAGCTGGGACAGGTTCCAGGGGAATGAGCAGTTCTTC. As protein: CASSWDRFQGNEQFF. Full variable domain (missing parts from reference TRBV11-2 and TRBJ2-1): EAGVAQSPRYKIIEKRQSVAFWCNPISGHATLYWYQQILGQGPKLLIQFQNNGVVDDSQLPKDRFSAERLKGVDSTLKIQPAKLEDSAVYLCASSWDRFQGNEQFFGPGTRLTVL.

Ten or more counts support this clonotype. This chain connects TRBV5-1 to TRBJ2-1; TRBD2 matches at 8 bases. The CDR3 loop spans 15 amino acids. The germline CDR1 and CDR2 sequences are SGHRS and YFSETQ. Germline trimming cut 2 bases from V and 12 bases from J; bases unmatched to any gene: 13. The DNA for the CDR3 is TGCGCCAGCAGCTTTAGCGGGACCGCCGGAGATGTGCAGTTCTTC. Protein: CASSFSGTAGDVQFF.

At least ten counts were recorded for this clonotype. The gene calls are TRBV29-1 and TRBJ1-2; D is unclear. V shed 4 bases and J shed 5 bases, with 11 bases lying between them. The germline V gene encodes CDR1 SQVTM and CDR2 ANQGSEA. CDR3 length equals 12 residues. CDR3 coding DNA: TGCAGCGTTGCACAGACCGATTATGGCTACACCTTC. Protein product: CSVAQTDYGYTF.

This clonotype was found many times. The chain has TRBV5-1 and TRBJ1-2, with 7 bases identical to TRBD1. Losses at the gene ends were 0 bases for V and 2 bases for J; bases not matched to a gene: 1. Germline V gene data show CDR1 as SGHRS and CDR2 as YFSETQ. The CDR3 consists of 14 residues. The CDR3 spells CASSLETGNYGYTF. CDR3 DNA: TGCGCCAGCAGCTTGGAGACAGGGAACTATGGCTACACCTTC.

This clonotype was recorded at least ten times. The gene calls are TRBV10-3 and TRBJ2-7; 9 positions match TRBD2. With 0 bases clipped from V and 3 bases from J, the junction kept 6 bases outside the gene matches. This CDR3 region has 16 residues. Germline V lookup: CDR1 ENHRY, CDR2 SYGVKD. CDR3 nucleotide sequence: TGTGCCATCAGTGAGTCCCCTAGCGGGACCTACTACGAGCAGTACTTC. Translation gives CAISESPSGTYYEQYF.

The chain employs TRBV20-1 and TRBJ2-5; unclear D gene. The CDR3 has 9 residues. Germline-derived CDR1 and CDR2 are DFQATT and SNEGSKA (reference sequence). V was pared by 6 bases and J by 3 bases, with 2 bases between. DNA of the CDR3: TGCAGTGCCGAAGAGACCCAGTACTTC. As protein: CSAEETQYF.

The V gene is TRBV2, the J gene TRBJ2-3, with D perhaps TRBD2 (5 bases). The CDR3 loop spans 10 amino acids. The germline V gene has CDR1 SNHLY and CDR2 FYNNEI. CDR3 in DNA: TGTGCGCGTGGGGAGGATACGCAGTATTTT. Encoded protein: CARGEDTQYF. Based on the CDR3 plus reference TRBV2 and TRBJ2-3, the full variable domain is EPEVTQTPSHQVTQMGQEVILRCVPISNHLYFYWYRQILGQKVEFLVSFYNNEISEKSEIFDDQFSVERPDGSNFTLKIRSTKLEDSAMYFCARGEDTQYFGPGTRLTVL.

Only a few counts were recorded for this clonotype. The V call is TRBV19, the J call TRBJ1-2, with TRBD1 as a possible D gene (5 bases). V dropped 6 bases and J dropped 8 bases, with 22 bases sitting between them. CDR3 length: 15 residues. Germline V CDR1 and CDR2: LNHDA, SQIVND (reference sequence). CDR3 residues: CASSSIVTRVRGYTF. The CDR3 nucleotides are TGTGCCAGTAGCTCAATCGTAACCAGGGTTCGAGGCTACACCTTC.

CDR3 in DNA: TGTGCCAGCAGCTTAGCGGGGCCCTCGGATACGCAGTATTTT. Protein product: CASSLAGPSDTQYF. The chain joins TRBV7-3 to TRBJ2-3; possibly TRBD2 for D (6 bases). Germline V gives CDR1 SGHTA, CDR2 FQGTGA. The ends were cut back, 2 bases at V and 6 bases at J, with 12 bases in the middle. The CDR3 extends over 14 amino acids.

V usage is TRBV20-1 and J usage is TRBJ2-7, with D possibly TRBD2 on 6 matching bases. The CDR3 sequence is 14 residues long. Between the trimmed V and J ends, which lost 0 bases and 5 bases, there was a span of 14 bases. Germline V lookup: CDR1 DFQATT, CDR2 SNEGSKA (reference sequence). The DNA of the CDR3 is TGCAGTGCTAGAGATTTCGCGGGGCGCGACGAGCAGTACTTC. Translated, it gives CSARDFAGRDEQYF.

Only a few counts were recorded for this clonotype. The V call is TRBV7-2, the J call TRBJ2-5; possible D gene TRBD2, 7 bases. Per the germline V gene, CDR1 is SGHTA and CDR2 is FQGNSA. The CDR3 has 15 amino acids. Trimming stripped 5 bases from V and 5 bases from J, with 18 bases between. Here the CDR3 reads CASSRLGGHSETQYF. The CDR3 DNA reads TGTGCCAGCAGCCGTTTGGGGGGGCATTCGGAGACCCAGTACTTC.

This sequence joins TRBV24-1 and TRBJ2-3; no firm D call. The length of the CDR3 is 13 residues. V lost 9 bases and J 1 base, leaving 10 bases between the germline ends. From germline, CDR1 is KGHDR and CDR2 SFDVKD. Here the CDR3 reads CATGQSGTDTQYF. The DNA of the CDR3 is TGTGCCACCGGGCAGTCCGGCACAGATACGCAGTATTTT.

Only a few counts were recorded for this clonotype. The V call is TRBV20-1, the J call TRBJ1-4; D uncertain. Germline CDR1 reads DFQATT; CDR2 reads SNEGSKA (reference sequence). Trimming took 3 bases from V and 4 from J, leaving 12 bases between them. The CDR3 loop spans 14 amino acids. The CDR3 loop reads CSASSRLGNEKLFF. DNA for the CDR3: TGCAGTGCTAGTTCGAGGCTCGGTAATGAAAAACTGTTTTTT.

In its sample, this clonotype was seen a few times. The genes are TRBV20-1 and TRBJ2-5; D perhaps matches TRBD2 (6 bases). CDR3 length: 15 residues. V dropped 3 bases and J dropped 5 bases, with 19 bases sitting between them. Germline V gene sequence: CDR1 DFQATT, CDR2 SNEGSKA (reference sequence). The CDR3 protein is CSASGGGTSGETQYF. Here the CDR3 DNA reads TGCAGTGCTAGCGGGGGAGGCACCTCGGGGGAGACCCAGTACTTC.